One sample yielded the 23 T cell receptor beta chains listed below, sequenced in a study of resident and recirculating memory T cells in vitiligo. The repertoire was sequenced with immunoSEQ multiplex PCR; TCRdb's copy has only in-frame clones and lacks some. The repertoire has around 76,000 clones, about 89% of them found once; the top ten carry over 4.5%. Sequenced sample: blood. These receptors were obtained from a male donor with vitiligo.

The chain carries TRBV4-2 and TRBJ1-1; TRBD1 matches at 8 bases. The V gene's germline CDR1 is LGHNA and CDR2 YNFKEQ. V lost 6 bases and J lost 7; bases outside the gene matches: 7. CDR3 length: 13 amino acids. This CDR3 is CASRGDRSGEAFF. In DNA form, the CDR3 reads TGTGCCAGCAGGGGGGACAGGAGCGGTGAAGCTTTCTTT.

J is TRBJ1-4 and V is TRBV18, with a tentative D call TRBD1 (5 bases). The CDR3 covers 14 residues. Trimming left V 2 bases short and J 6 bases short, with 10 bases between. From germline, CDR1 is KGHSH and CDR2 LQKENI. The CDR3 DNA sequence: TGTGCCAGCTCACCATCCGGGGGAGATGAAAAACTGTTTTTT. Amino acid sequence: CASSPSGGDEKLFF.

The chain employs TRBV5-6 and TRBJ2-1, with 7 bases fitting TRBD1. Germline V gene sequence: CDR1 SGHDT, CDR2 YYEEEE. The V and J ends lost 4 bases and 9 bases, in that order; junction bases with no gene match: 4. CDR3 size: 12 residues. The CDR3 nucleotides are TGTGCCAGCAGCCCGGACAGGATTGAGCAGTTCTTC. Protein sequence: CASSPDRIEQFF.

The chain uses TRBV5-1 and TRBJ2-5; a weak D match, TRBD1 (5 bases). V dropped 0 bases and J dropped 3 bases, with 9 bases sitting between them. The CDR3 covers 14 residues. Germline values: CDR1 SGHRS, CDR2 YFSETQ. CDR3 sequence: CASSLDGREETQYF. The DNA for the CDR3 is TGCGCCAGCAGCTTGGACGGCAGGGAAGAGACCCAGTACTTC. The full variable domain, with the rest looked up from reference TRBV5-1 and TRBJ2-5, is KAGVTQTPRYLIKTRGQQVTLSCSPISGHRSVSWYQQTPGQGLQFLFEYFSETQRNKGNFPGRFSGRQFSNSRSEMNVSTLELGDSALYLCASSLDGREETQYFGPGTRLLVL.

The chain combines TRBV14 with TRBJ1-6; D perhaps matches TRBD1 (6 bases). The V and J ends lost 0 bases and 7 bases respectively, with 16 bases between them. Germline loops: CDR1 SGHDN, CDR2 FVKESK. The CDR3 sequence is 17 residues long. The CDR3 sequence is CASSQEGGARRNSPLHF. The DNA of the CDR3 is TGTGCCAGCAGCCAAGAAGGGGGGGCGCGAAGGAATTCACCCCTCCACTTT.

This clone was counted a single time. V is TRBV6-6 and J is TRBJ2-1, with 10 bases matching TRBD2. The CDR3 length is 16 residues. The ends lost 6 bases at V and 7 bases at J; junction bases unmatched: 12. The germline CDR1 and CDR2 sequences are MNHNY and SVGAGI (reference sequence). The CDR3 protein is CASSRYDSGGLNEQFF. In DNA, the CDR3 is TGTGCCAGCAGCCGATACGATAGCGGGGGGTTAAATGAGCAGTTCTTC.

This chain uses TRBV7-9 with TRBJ1-6; the D is unclear. Germline CDR1 is SEHNR and CDR2 is FQNEAQ (reference sequence). V lost 5 bases to trimming and J lost 8 bases, with 16 bases between them. The CDR3 runs to 15 residues. CDR3 nucleotide sequence: TGTGCCAGCAGCGTACGGACGGGGAACTATTCACCCCTCCACTTT. Translated, it gives CASSVRTGNYSPLHF.

CDR3 amino acids: CASSQGLAVTDTQYF. The CDR3 nucleotides are TGCGCCAGCAGCCAAGGACTAGCGGTCACAGATACGCAGTATTTT. The chain couples TRBV4-3 to TRBJ2-3; 9 nucleotides align to TRBD2. The CDR3 covers 15 residues. The germline V gene has CDR1 LGHNA and CDR2 YSLEER. J was trimmed by 2 bases and V by 1 base; bases with no gene match: 1.

The rearrangement joins TRBV4-3 to TRBJ2-7, with D perhaps TRBD2 (6 bases). The CDR3 totals 15 residues. Per the germline V gene, CDR1 is LGHNA and CDR2 is YSLEER. With 1 base removed from V and 0 bases from J, the gap between germline ends came to 10 bases. CDR3 protein: CASSQGGGASYEQYF. The CDR3 DNA reads TGCGCCAGCAGCCAAGGGGGCGGGGCCTCCTACGAGCAGTACTTC.

The CDR3 reads CASSMTQGPQETQYF. The DNA for the CDR3 is TGTGCCAGCAGCATGACGCAGGGTCCCCAAGAGACCCAGTACTTC. This chain joins TRBV9 and TRBJ2-5; a weak D match, TRBD1 (5 bases). The CDR3 has 15 residues. Germline V gives CDR1 SGDLS, CDR2 YYNGEE. Trimming stripped 4 bases from V and 1 base from J, with 14 bases between.

The chain uses TRBV4-1 and TRBJ2-3, with D uncertain. The CDR3 runs to 15 residues. Germline assignment: CDR1 MGHRA and CDR2 YSYEKL. V lost 4 bases and J lost 4, with 15 bases in between. The CDR3 nucleotides are TGCGCCAGCAGCCCTAGAACAACCATGGCAGATACGCAGTATTTT. Its translation is CASSPRTTMADTQYF.

The chain has TRBV6-5 and TRBJ2-7, with TRBD2 as a possible D gene (5 bases). Trimming removed 5 bases from V and 0 bases from J, with 8 bases in between. CDR1 and CDR2 (germline): MNHEY, SVGAGI. The CDR3 totals 13 residues. CDR3: CASSHGVSYEQYF. In DNA, the CDR3 is TGTGCCAGCAGTCACGGGGTCTCCTACGAGCAGTACTTC.

The chain couples TRBV6-6 to TRBJ2-2, with unresolved D. The germline gives CDR1 MNHNY, CDR2 SVGAGI (reference sequence). The length of the CDR3 is 11 residues. The V and J ends lost 10 bases and 8 bases respectively, with 11 bases between them. CDR3: CATNAGGELFF. The DNA of the CDR3 is TGTGCCACCAACGCCGGGGGGGAGCTGTTTTTT.

The chain is built from TRBV28 and TRBJ1-6, with D tentatively TRBD1 (6 bases). The V end was cut by 7 bases, the J end by 7 bases, with 14 bases between. The CDR3 contains 14 residues. Germline CDR1 MDHEN, CDR2 SYDVKM. The CDR3 nucleotides are TGTGCCAGCACCCAGACAGGAAAAAATTCACCCCTCCACTTT. As protein: CASTQTGKNSPLHF.

The chain carries TRBV28 and TRBJ1-1; D gene unclear. Germline loops: CDR1 MDHEN, CDR2 SYDVKM. This CDR3 is 14 amino acids long. V was cut by 6 bases and J by 9 bases, with 20 bases left in between. The CDR3 sequence: CASRLPSDYLKAFF. The CDR3 DNA is TGTGCCAGCAGGCTACCCTCGGACTACCTTAAAGCTTTCTTT.

CDR3 bases: TGTGCCAGCAGTTTAGGACAGGGGGCCCCGGAGACCCAGTACTTC. It translates to CASSLGQGAPETQYF. The chain joins TRBV25-1 to TRBJ2-5, with 11 bases that match TRBD1. The length of the CDR3 is 15 residues. The germline CDR1 and CDR2 sequences are MGHDK and SYGVNS. J lost 5 bases, V lost 5 bases, and 7 bases had no gene match. The entire variable domain, with the rest obtained from reference TRBV25-1 and TRBJ2-5, is as follows: EADIYQTPRYLVIGTGKKITLECSQTMGHDKMYWYQQDPGMELHLIHYSYGVNSTEKGDLSSESTVSRIRTEHFPLTLESARPSHTSQYLCASSLGQGAPETQYFGPGTRLLVL.

The chain employs TRBV7-8 and TRBJ1-1, with 9 positions matching TRBD1. The CDR3 runs to 16 residues. V was clipped by 5 bases and J by 5 bases; unmatched bases: 12. Germline V CDR1 and CDR2: SGHVS, FQNEAQ. CDR3 sequence: CASSPRRDRAGTEAFF. Written as DNA, the CDR3 is TGTGCCAGCAGCCCCAGAAGGGACAGGGCGGGGACTGAAGCTTTCTTT.

V is TRBV4-3 and J is TRBJ1-2; TRBD1 is a possible D gene (6 bases). V was pared by 1 base and J by 2 bases, with 11 bases between. Germline V gives CDR1 LGHNA, CDR2 YSLEER. The CDR3 runs to 15 residues. The CDR3 here is CASSQGAGANYGYTF. DNA of the CDR3: TGCGCCAGCAGCCAAGGGGCAGGGGCGAACTATGGCTACACCTTC.

V is TRBV19 and J is TRBJ1-1; no reliable D call. The germline V and J ends were trimmed by 4 bases and 1 base, with 13 bases remaining between them. CDR1 and CDR2 (germline): LNHDA, SQIVND (reference sequence). There are 15 residues in the CDR3. This CDR3 reads CASSSAGIRNTEAFF. In nucleotides, the CDR3 is TGTGCCAGTAGTAGTGCGGGGATTCGGAACACTGAAGCTTTCTTT.

The V and J genes are TRBV19 and TRBJ1-4; 7 bases agree with TRBD1. CDR1 LNHDA and CDR2 SQIVND come from the germline V gene (reference sequence). J lost 4 bases, V lost 7 bases, and 12 bases had no gene match. The CDR3 has 16 amino acids. CDR3 bases: TGTGCCAGTAATTCCCCGGGGGACAGCCGTAATGAAAAACTGTTTTTT. Encoded protein: CASNSPGDSRNEKLFF.

The rearrangement links TRBV2 to TRBJ1-1; TRBD1 matches at 8 bases. With 8 bases clipped from V and 8 bases from J, the junction kept 13 bases outside the gene matches. The CDR3 covers 14 residues. Germline assignment: CDR1 SNHLY and CDR2 FYNNEI. As DNA, the CDR3 is TGTGCCAGCCTTGGGCAGGGGGCAGTTTGGGAAGCTTTCTTT. Encoded protein: CASLGQGAVWEAFF. The whole variable domain, remainder taken from reference TRBV2 and TRBJ1-1, is EPEVTQTPSHQVTQMGQEVILRCVPISNHLYFYWYRQILGQKVEFLVSFYNNEISEKSEIFDDQFSVERPDGSNFTLKIRSTKLEDSAMYFCASLGQGAVWEAFFGQGTRLTVV.

This clone was seen only once. This chain joins TRBV4-2 and TRBJ1-5; 8 nucleotides match TRBD1. V trimming: 0 bases; J trimming: 6 bases; junction bases outside the gene matches: 7. The CDR3 runs 16 residues. Germline CDR1 is LGHNA and CDR2 is YNFKEQ. CDR3 protein: CASSQDLDRGGQPQHF. CDR3 DNA: TGTGCCAGCAGCCAAGATCTCGACAGGGGAGGTCAGCCCCAGCATTTT.

The rearrangement joins TRBV28 to TRBJ1-2, with TRBD1 identical over 8 bases. CDR3 size: 16 residues. Unmatched junction bases numbered 11, after V lost 2 bases and J lost 6 bases. Germline CDR1 and CDR2: MDHEN and SYDVKM. CDR3 coding DNA: TGTGCCAGCAGTTTAGGGTACAGGGGGTTCGGTGATGGCTACACCTTC. Its translation is CASSLGYRGFGDGYTF.